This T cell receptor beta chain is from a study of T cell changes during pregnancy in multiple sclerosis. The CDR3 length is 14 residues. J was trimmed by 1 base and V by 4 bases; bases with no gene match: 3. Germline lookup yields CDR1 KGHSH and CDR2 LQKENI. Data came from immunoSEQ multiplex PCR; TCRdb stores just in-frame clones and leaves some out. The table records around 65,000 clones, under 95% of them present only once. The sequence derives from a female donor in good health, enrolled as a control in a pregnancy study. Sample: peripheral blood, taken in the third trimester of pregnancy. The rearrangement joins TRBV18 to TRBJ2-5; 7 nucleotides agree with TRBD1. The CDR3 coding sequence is TGTGCCAGCTCACGACAGGGTGGCCAAGAGACCCAGTACTTC. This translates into CASSRQGGQETQYF.